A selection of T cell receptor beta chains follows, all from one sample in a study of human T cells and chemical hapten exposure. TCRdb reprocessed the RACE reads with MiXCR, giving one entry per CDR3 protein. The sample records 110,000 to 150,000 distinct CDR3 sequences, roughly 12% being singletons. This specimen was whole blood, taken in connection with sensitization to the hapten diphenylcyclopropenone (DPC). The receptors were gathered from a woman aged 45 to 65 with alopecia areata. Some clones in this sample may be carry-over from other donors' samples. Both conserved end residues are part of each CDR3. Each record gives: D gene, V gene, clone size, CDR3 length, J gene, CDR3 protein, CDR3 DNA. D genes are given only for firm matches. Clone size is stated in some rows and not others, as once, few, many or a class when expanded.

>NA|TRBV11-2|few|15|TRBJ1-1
CASSLDGASNTEAFF
TGTGCCAGCAGCTTAGATGGGGCATCTAACACTGAAGCTTTCTTT
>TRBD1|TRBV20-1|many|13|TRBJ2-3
CSVVTGSTDTQYF
TGCAGTGTAGTGACAGGGTCCACAGATACGCAGTATTTT
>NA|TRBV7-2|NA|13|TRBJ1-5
CASSLGQHQPQHF
TGTGCCAGCAGCTTAGGGCAGCATCAGCCCCAGCATTTT
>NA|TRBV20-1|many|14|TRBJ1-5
CSATLGVQSQPQHF
TGCAGTGCCACTCTGGGGGTACAGAGCCAGCCCCAGCATTTT
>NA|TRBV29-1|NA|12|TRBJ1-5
CSVRGSNQPQHF
TGCAGCGTTAGGGGAAGCAATCAGCCCCAGCATTTT
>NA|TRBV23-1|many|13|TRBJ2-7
CASSQFRAREQYF
TGCGCCAGCAGTCAATTTCGCGCCCGCGAGCAGTACTTC
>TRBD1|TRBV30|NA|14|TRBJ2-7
CAWSRTGSSYEQYF
TGTGCCTGGAGTAGGACAGGGAGCTCCTACGAGCAGTACTTC
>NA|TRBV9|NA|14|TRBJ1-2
CASSPRASNYGYTF
TGTGCCAGCAGCCCCCGAGCCTCTAACTATGGCTACACCTTC
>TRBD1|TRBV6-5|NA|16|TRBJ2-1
CASSYFQGVSYNEQFF
TGTGCCAGCAGTTACTTTCAGGGGGTCTCCTACAATGAGCAGTTCTTC
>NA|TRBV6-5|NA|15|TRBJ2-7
CASTASRLGSGEQYF
TGTGCCAGCACCGCCTCCAGACTAGGTTCTGGCGAGCAGTACTTC
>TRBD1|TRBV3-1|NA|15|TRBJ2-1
CASSQARGGGNEQFF
TGTGCCAGCAGCCAAGCGAGAGGGGGCGGCAATGAGCAGTTCTTC
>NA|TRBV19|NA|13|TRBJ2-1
CASRRSSLNEQFF
TGTGCCAGTAGGAGGTCTAGTTTAAATGAGCAGTTCTTC
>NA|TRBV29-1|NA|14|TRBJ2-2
CSVGRPGYTGELFF
TGCAGCGTTGGGAGACCAGGGTACACCGGGGAGCTGTTTTTT
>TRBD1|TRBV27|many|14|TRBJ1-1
CASSLGDRGTEAFF
TGTGCCAGCAGTTTAGGGGACAGGGGTACTGAAGCTTTCTTT
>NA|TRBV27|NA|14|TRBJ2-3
CASSSTWVTDTQYF
TGTGCCAGCAGTTCGACCTGGGTCACAGATACGCAGTATTTT
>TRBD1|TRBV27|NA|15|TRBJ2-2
CASRPRQGATGELFF
TGTGCCAGCAGACCGAGGCAGGGGGCTACCGGGGAGCTGTTTTTT
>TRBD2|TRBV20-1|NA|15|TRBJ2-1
CSARFGTSGYNEQFF
TGCAGTGCTCGGTTCGGGACTAGCGGCTACAATGAGCAGTTCTTC
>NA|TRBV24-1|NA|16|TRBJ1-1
CATSAAAQTGSTEAFF
TGTGCCACCAGTGCCGCCGCCCAGACGGGGAGTACTGAAGCTTTCTTT
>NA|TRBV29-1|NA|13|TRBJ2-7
CSVGGGYSYEQYF
TGCAGCGTTGGCGGAGGTTACTCCTACGAGCAGTACTTC
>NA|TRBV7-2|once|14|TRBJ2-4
CAIDIREAKNIQYF
TGTGCCATAGACATTCGGGAGGCCAAAAACATTCAGTACTTC
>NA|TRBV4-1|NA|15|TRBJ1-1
CASSSRTELNTEAFF
TGCGCCAGCAGCAGCCGGACAGAGTTGAACACTGAAGCTTTCTTT
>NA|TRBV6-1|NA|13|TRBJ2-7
CASRRAGSYEQYF
TGTGCCAGCAGGAGGGCAGGGTCCTACGAGCAGTACTTC
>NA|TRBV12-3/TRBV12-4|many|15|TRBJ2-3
CASRLLVALTDTQYF
TGTGCCAGCAGGCTTTTGGTAGCCCTCACAGATACGCAGTATTTT
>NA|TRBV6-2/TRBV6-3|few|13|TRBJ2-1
CASNGLFYNEQFF
TGTGCCAGCAACGGACTTTTCTACAATGAGCAGTTCTTC
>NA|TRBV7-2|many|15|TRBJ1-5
CASSLDMAANQPQHF
TGTGCCAGCAGCTTAGACATGGCAGCTAATCAGCCCCAGCATTTT
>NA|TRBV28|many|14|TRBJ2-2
CASSRTVNTGELFF
TGTGCCAGCAGTCGGACAGTCAACACCGGGGAGCTGTTTTTT
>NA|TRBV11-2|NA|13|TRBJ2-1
CASSRDWSLWQFF
TGTGCCAGCAGCCGGGACTGGTCCCTTTGGCAGTTCTTC
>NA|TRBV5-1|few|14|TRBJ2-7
CASSLDQAGYEQYF
TGCGCCAGCAGCTTGGACCAGGCTGGGTACGAGCAGTACTTC
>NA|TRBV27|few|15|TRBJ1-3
CASRRTAASENTIYF
TGTGCCAGCAGGCGCACAGCAGCCTCTGAAAACACCATATATTTT
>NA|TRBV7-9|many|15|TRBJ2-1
CASSLVGVLLNEQFF
TGTGCCAGCAGCCTAGTTGGGGTCCTCCTCAATGAGCAGTTCTTC
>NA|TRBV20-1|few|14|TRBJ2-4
CSARGTLAKNIQYF
TGCAGTGCTAGAGGTACCCTAGCCAAAAACATTCAGTACTTC
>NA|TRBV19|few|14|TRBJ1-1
CASSIVSRDSEAFF
TGTGCCAGTAGTATAGTATCCCGAGACTCTGAAGCTTTCTTT
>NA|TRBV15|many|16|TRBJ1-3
CATSTRTANSGNTIYF
TGTGCCACCAGCACCCGGACAGCGAACTCTGGAAACACCATATATTTT
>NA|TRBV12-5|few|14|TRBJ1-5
CASSGAYGNQPQHF
TGTGCTAGTTCAGGGGCTTACGGCAATCAGCCCCAGCATTTT
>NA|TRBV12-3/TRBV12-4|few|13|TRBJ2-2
CASSNLFPGELFF
TGTGCCAGCAGTAATTTGTTTCCCGGGGAGCTGTTTTTT
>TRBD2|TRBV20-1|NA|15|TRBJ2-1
CSARLGLARYNEQFF
TGCAGTGCTAGGTTGGGACTAGCGCGATACAATGAGCAGTTCTTC
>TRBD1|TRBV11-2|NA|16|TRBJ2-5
CASSQRTGQYQETQYF
TGTGCCAGCAGCCAGAGGACAGGGCAGTACCAAGAGACCCAGTACTTC
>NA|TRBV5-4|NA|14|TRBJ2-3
CASSRDSASDTQYF
TGTGCCAGCAGCCGAGACTCCGCGTCAGATACGCAGTATTTT
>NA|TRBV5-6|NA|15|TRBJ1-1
CASSLGAEWGMEAFF
TGTGCCAGCAGCTTGGGAGCAGAGTGGGGCATGGAAGCTTTCTTT
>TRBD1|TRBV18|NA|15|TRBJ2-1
CASSPDRSTYNEQFF
TGTGCCAGCTCACCGGACAGGTCCACCTACAATGAGCAGTTCTTC
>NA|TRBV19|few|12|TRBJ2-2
CASSGRLAELFF
TGTGCCAGTAGTGGACGACTCGCGGAGCTGTTTTTT
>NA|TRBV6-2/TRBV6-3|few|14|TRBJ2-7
CASSWQQVTYEQYF
TGTGCCAGCAGTTGGCAGCAAGTAACCTACGAGCAGTACTTC
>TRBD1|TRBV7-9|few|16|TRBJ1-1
CASSLGDRGTNTEAFF
TGTGCCAGCAGCTTAGGGGACAGGGGCACGAACACTGAAGCTTTCTTT
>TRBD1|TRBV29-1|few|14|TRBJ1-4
CSVLTGSPAGKLFF
TGCAGCGTCCTGACAGGGTCACCAGCGGGAAAACTGTTTTTT
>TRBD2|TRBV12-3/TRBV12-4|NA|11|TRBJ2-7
CATPGRGEQYF
TGTGCCACCCCCGGGAGGGGAGAGCAGTACTTC
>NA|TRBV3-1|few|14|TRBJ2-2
CASSSGTPTGELFF
TGTGCCAGCAGCTCCGGGACTCCGACCGGGGAGCTGTTTTTT
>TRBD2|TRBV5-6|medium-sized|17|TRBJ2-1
CASSLWTSGRGYNEQFF
TGTGCCAGCAGCCTTTGGACTAGCGGGAGAGGATACAATGAGCAGTTCTTC
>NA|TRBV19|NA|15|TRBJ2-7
CASSMGSVHSYEQYF
TGTGCCAGTAGTATGGGCTCGGTGCATTCCTACGAGCAGTACTTC
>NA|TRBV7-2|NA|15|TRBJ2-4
CASSLGSRELNIQYF
TGTGCCAGCAGCTTAGGAAGTAGGGAACTAAACATTCAGTACTTC
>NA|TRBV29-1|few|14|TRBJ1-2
CSVGFLSPGYGYTF
TGCAGCGTTGGCTTCCTTAGTCCTGGGTATGGCTACACCTTC
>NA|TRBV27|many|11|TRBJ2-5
CASRQQETQYF
TGTGCCAGCAGGCAGCAGGAGACCCAGTACTTC
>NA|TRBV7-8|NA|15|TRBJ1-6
CASSLRGMGNSPLHF
TGTGCCAGCAGCTTAAGGGGTATGGGTAATTCACCCCTCCACTTT
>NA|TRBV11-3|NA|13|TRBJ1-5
CASSFTTSQPQHF
TGTGCCAGCAGCTTTACCACTAGTCAGCCCCAGCATTTT